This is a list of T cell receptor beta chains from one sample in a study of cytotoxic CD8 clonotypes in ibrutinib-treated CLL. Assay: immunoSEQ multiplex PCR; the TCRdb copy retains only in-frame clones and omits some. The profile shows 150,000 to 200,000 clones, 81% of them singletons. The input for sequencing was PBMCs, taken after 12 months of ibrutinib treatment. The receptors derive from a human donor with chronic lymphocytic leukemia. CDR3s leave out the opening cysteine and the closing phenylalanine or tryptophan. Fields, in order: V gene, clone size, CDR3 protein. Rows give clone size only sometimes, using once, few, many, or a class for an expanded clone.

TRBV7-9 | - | ASKLPGTYGYT
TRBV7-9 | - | ASSPRYKAAGGEQY
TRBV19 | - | ASTPRQGTHEQY
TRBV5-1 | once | ASSLATGAGTEAF
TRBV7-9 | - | ASSKTAARDTGELF
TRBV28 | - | ASSLGRSTEAF
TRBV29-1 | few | SVDRGDSYEQY
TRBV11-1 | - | ASSLLGAYNEQF
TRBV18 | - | ASSPGQGRAPEAF
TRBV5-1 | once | ASSLSGEGNTIY
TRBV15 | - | ATSRARGFQETQY
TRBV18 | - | ASSFAGTGVGYGYT
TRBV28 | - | ASSAEQGWYGYT
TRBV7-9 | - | ASSFGLNSEQY
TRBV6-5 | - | ASSYRADLGKLF
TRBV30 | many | AWSKKGASQNGYT
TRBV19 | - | ASSIRPLGGGYANTGELF
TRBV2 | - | ASSAETGTNEKLF
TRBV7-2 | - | ASSFDSSNQPQH
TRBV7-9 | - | ASDRLAGISIPRSGTQY
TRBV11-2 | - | ASSSTGRNQPQH
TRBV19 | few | ASSRTGQGGQPQH
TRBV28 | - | ASRALERGGADTQY
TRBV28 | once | ASSSPGPTKQY
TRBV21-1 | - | ASHAGRGLAGGRHTEAF
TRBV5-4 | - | ASSLRSVAGSYGYT
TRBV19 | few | ASAQQTDTQY
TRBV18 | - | ASSLTERNSPLH